A selection of T cell receptor beta chains follows, all from one sample in a study of read filtering for tumor transcriptome and immune sequencing. TCRdb reprocessed the reads via MiXCR and lists one record per CDR3 protein. The sample shows about 130,000 distinct CDR3 sequences, 10% to 15% of them seen only once. Sequencing used a population of CD138-negative cells sorted from bone marrow. The source of these receptors is a donor at least 40 years old with multiple myeloma. Each CDR3 is given with its conserved first and last residue. Fields, in order: V gene, D gene, clone size, J gene, CDR3 protein, CDR3 DNA. D genes are given only for firm matches. A row's size may be missing; if present it is once, few, many or a size class.

TRBV21-1	-	-	TRBJ1-2	CASSNKDRTKGYGYTF	TGTGCCAGCAGCAATAAGGACAGGACAAAAGGGTATGGCTACACCTTC
TRBV5-4	TRBD2	-	TRBJ2-1	CASNSGRAGGRNEQFF	TGTGCCAGCAACTCTGGTCGAGCGGGAGGGCGCAATGAGCAGTTCTTC
TRBV6-5	-	many	TRBJ2-7	CASSPILGTYEQYF	TGTGCCAGCAGTCCCATTCTAGGAACCTACGAGCAGTACTTC
TRBV2	-	many	TRBJ1-5	CASSEWQGNNQPQHF	TGTGCCAGCAGTGAGTGGCAGGGAAACAATCAGCCCCAGCATTTT
TRBV7-3	-	many	TRBJ1-1	CASSPGPNTEAFF	TGTGCCAGCAGCCCGGGACCCAACACTGAAGCTTTCTTT
TRBV20-1	TRBD2	many	TRBJ2-3	CSARTSENTDTQYF	TGCAGTGCTAGGACTAGCGAGAACACAGATACGCAGTATTTT
TRBV19	TRBD1	-	TRBJ1-5	CASRDGDRESAPQHF	TGTGCCAGTAGAGACGGGGACAGGGAGTCGGCGCCCCAGCATTTT
TRBV20-1	-	many	TRBJ2-5	CSAAPSRFHGETQYF	TGCAGTGCTGCCCCCTCTCGGTTCCACGGAGAGACCCAGTACTTC
TRBV29-1	-	many	TRBJ1-1	CSVEDKMNTEAFF	TGCAGCGTTGAAGATAAAATGAACACTGAAGCTTTCTTT
TRBV3-1	TRBD2	many	TRBJ2-1	CASSQGLAGQNEQFF	TGTGCCAGCAGCCAGGGACTAGCGGGTCAAAATGAGCAGTTCTTC
TRBV29-1	-	many	TRBJ2-5	CSVRDIGTQYF	TGCAGCGTCCGGGACATCGGAACCCAGTACTTC
TRBV10-3	TRBD1	many	TRBJ1-1	CAISEQGTGNTEAFF	TGTGCCATCAGTGAACAGGGGACGGGGAACACTGAAGCTTTCTTT
TRBV30	-	few	TRBJ2-5	CAWSSYSGISGGETQYF	TGTGCCTGGAGCTCTTACTCCGGGATCTCCGGGGGAGAGACCCAGTACTTC
TRBV3-1	-	-	TRBJ2-1	CASSQDLTSNNEQSF	TGTGCCAGCAGCCAAGATCTGACTTCCAACAATGAGCAGTCCTTC
TRBV18	-	many	TRBJ2-1	CASSPPSSVEQFF	TGTGCCAGCTCACCCCCGTCTAGCGTTGAGCAGTTCTTC
TRBV28	-	many	TRBJ2-3	CASSPTPSTDTQYF	TGTGCCAGCAGCCCTACCCCGAGCACAGATACGCAGTATTTT
TRBV11-2	-	many	TRBJ2-1	CASSLSDYNEQFF	TGTGCCAGCAGCTTGTCAGATTACAATGAGCAGTTCTTC
TRBV10-3	TRBD1	many	TRBJ2-5	CAISGAIQPGQGFSVETQYF	TGTGCCATCAGTGGGGCGATCCAACCGGGACAGGGTTTTTCAGTGGAGACCCAGTACTTC
TRBV6-5	-	few	TRBJ2-3	CASWPRGLTDTQYF	TGTGCCAGCTGGCCCAGGGGTTTGACAGATACGCAGTATTTT
TRBV7-2	-	many	TRBJ2-1	CASSLGGLPYNEQFF	TGTGCCAGCAGCTTAGGCGGGTTGCCATACAATGAGCAGTTCTTC
TRBV5-1	TRBD2	many	TRBJ2-1	CASSLKRGAHNEQFF	TGCGCCAGCAGCTTGAAGCGGGGGGCACACAATGAGCAGTTCTTC
TRBV6-2/TRBV6-3	-	many	TRBJ2-1	CASSYDYEQFF	TGTGCCAGCAGTTACGACTATGAGCAGTTCTTC
TRBV9	-	-	TRBJ2-2	CASSGVPDTGELFF	TGTGCCAGCAGCGGGGTTCCGGACACCGGGGAGCTGTTTTTT
TRBV30	-	few	TRBJ1-6	CAWGVGTGESPLHF	TGTGCCTGGGGTGTAGGAACAGGTGAATCACCCCTCCACTTT
TRBV20-1	-	many	TRBJ2-1	CSARDVDEQFF	TGCAGTGCTAGAGATGTGGATGAGCAGTTCTTC
TRBV12-5	TRBD1	many	TRBJ1-5	CASGSGTGGNQPQHF	TGTGCTAGTGGTTCGGGGACAGGGGGCAATCAGCCCCAGCATTTT
TRBV24-1	-	many	TRBJ2-1	CATSDPPAAHEQFF	TGTGCCACCAGTGATCCGCCTGCGGCACATGAGCAGTTCTTC
TRBV6-5	-	many	TRBJ2-1	CASSATLWGPNEQFF	TGTGCCAGCAGCGCAACCCTGTGGGGGCCAAATGAGCAGTTCTTC
TRBV20-1	TRBD1	many	TRBJ2-7	CSARGTGESYEQYF	TGCAGTGCTAGAGGGACAGGTGAGAGCTACGAGCAGTACTTC
TRBV14	TRBD1	many	TRBJ2-2	CASSSTGGLNTGELFF	TGTGCCAGCAGCTCGACAGGGGGCCTGAACACCGGGGAGCTGTTTTTT
TRBV29-1	TRBD1	many	TRBJ2-5	CSVGSTGTPQETQYF	TGCAGCGTTGGGTCGACAGGGACCCCCCAAGAGACCCAGTACTTC
TRBV7-9	-	many	TRBJ2-3	CASSSAPSASTDTQYF	TGTGCCAGCAGCTCCGCCCCGTCCGCTAGCACAGATACGCAGTATTTT
TRBV2	-	many	TRBJ1-2	CASRSGQGLYYGYTF	TGTGCCAGCAGGTCCGGGCAGGGGCTGTACTATGGCTACACCTTC
TRBV5-1	TRBD1	many	TRBJ1-2	CASSFGQGDYGYTF	TGCGCCAGCAGCTTTGGACAGGGAGATTATGGCTACACCTTC
TRBV20-1	-	-	TRBJ1-1	CSAPKEGANTEAFF	TGCAGTGCTCCAAAAGAAGGGGCGAACACTGAAGCTTTCTTT
TRBV6-5	-	-	TRBJ1-1	CASTPQGGLNTEAFF	TGTGCCAGCACCCCTCAGGGTGGACTGAACACTGAAGCTTTCTTT
TRBV11-2	-	-	TRBJ1-1	CASSPLRATEAFF	TGTGCCAGCAGCCCCCTTCGGGCCACTGAAGCTTTCTTT
TRBV28	TRBD1	many	TRBJ1-6	CASRRQGGNSPLHF	TGTGCCAGCAGAAGACAGGGCGGGAATTCACCCCTCCACTTT
TRBV5-1	-	many	TRBJ2-5	CASSLQGGETQYF	TGCGCCAGCAGCCTCCAGGGTGGGGAGACCCAGTACTTC
TRBV5-8	-	many	TRBJ1-6	CASSFRTGNSPLHF	TGTGCCAGCAGCTTCCGGACGGGAAATTCACCCCTCCACTTT
TRBV29-1	TRBD1	many	TRBJ2-1	CSVKEGTGGNEQFF	TGCAGCGTTAAAGAGGGGACAGGGGGCAATGAGCAGTTCTTC
TRBV7-2	-	many	TRBJ2-1	CASSPGTTFYNEQFF	TGTGCCAGCAGCCCCGGGACCACTTTTTACAATGAGCAGTTCTTC
TRBV6-5	TRBD1	many	TRBJ2-7	CASSPDRSSYEQYF	TGTGCCAGCAGTCCGGACAGGAGCTCCTACGAGCAGTACTTC
TRBV5-5	TRBD1	many	TRBJ2-1	CASSPGGGTGFVNEQFF	TGTGCCAGCAGCCCCGGAGGCGGGACAGGGTTTGTGAATGAGCAGTTCTTC
TRBV5-1	-	many	TRBJ2-6	CASSDGGSGANVLTF	TGCGCCAGCAGCGACGGGGGCTCTGGGGCCAACGTCCTGACTTTC
TRBV5-5	-	many	TRBJ2-1	CASSLGLTPYNEQFF	TGTGCCAGCAGCTTGGGCCTTACGCCCTACAATGAGCAGTTCTTC
TRBV7-9	TRBD1	once	TRBJ2-3	CASSFDRGEADTQYF	TGTGCCAGCAGCTTTGACAGGGGGGAGGCAGATACGCAGTATTTT
TRBV14	-	many	TRBJ2-3	CASQDSRDTQYF	TGTGCCAGCCAAGATTCCCGAGATACGCAGTATTTT
TRBV7-2	TRBD1	many	TRBJ2-2	CASGLGLTRDSPNTGELFF	TGTGCCAGCGGGTTGGGATTGACCCGGGACAGCCCGAACACCGGGGAGCTGTTTTTT
TRBV7-2	-	many	TRBJ2-3	CASSPADVSTDTQYF	TGTGCCAGCAGCCCCGCGGACGTAAGCACAGATACGCAGTATTTT
TRBV28	TRBD1	medium-sized	TRBJ2-1	CASSFRGLKPNNEQFF	TGTGCCAGCAGTTTCAGGGGGTTGAAGCCCAACAATGAGCAGTTCTTC
TRBV3-1	-	many	TRBJ2-1	CASSLRDPSYNEQFF	TGTGCCAGCAGCCTCCGGGACCCTTCCTACAATGAGCAGTTCTTC
TRBV5-4	-	many	TRBJ2-1	CASSLDFSSSYNEQFF	TGTGCCAGCAGCTTGGATTTCAGCAGCTCCTACAATGAGCAGTTCTTC
TRBV12-3/TRBV12-4	-	-	TRBJ1-4	CASTPRQGEKLFF	TGTGCCAGCACCCCTCGGCAGGGGGAAAAACTGTTTTTT
TRBV12-3/TRBV12-4	TRBD2	many	TRBJ2-1	CASSKTSGAYNEQFF	TGTGCCAGCAGTAAGACTAGCGGGGCCTACAATGAGCAGTTCTTC
TRBV3-1	TRBD2	many	TRBJ2-1	CASSQDTSGAFEQFF	TGTGCCAGCAGCCAAGACACTAGCGGGGCATTTGAGCAGTTCTTC